The rows below give T cell receptor beta chains drawn from one sample of a study of T-cell reconstitution after alpha-beta-depleted transplantation in children. TCRdb fed the PCR reads into MiXCR, producing one record per CDR3 protein. The sample includes more than 500,000 distinct CDR3 sequences, about an eighth seen only once; the top ten take 14%. The material sequenced was PBMCs, mostly from graft donor cells, taken 180 days after TCRalphabeta/CD19-depleted stem cell transplant. The receptors were sampled from a female patient younger than 10 who had a stem cell transplant for aplastic anemia, so the T cells may come from the graft donor. CDR3s include the opening cysteine and the closing phenylalanine or tryptophan. D genes are given only for firm matches.

j_gene: TRBJ1-5
v_gene: TRBV20-1
d_gene: TRBD1
CDR3aa: CSAAFGQGPFGNQPQHF

j_gene: TRBJ2-1
v_gene: TRBV20-1
d_gene: NA
CDR3aa: CSARDPYPLTYNEQFF

j_gene: TRBJ1-4
v_gene: TRBV28
d_gene: NA
CDR3aa: CASSFPGSREKLFF

j_gene: TRBJ1-1
v_gene: TRBV24-1
d_gene: NA
CDR3aa: CATSDATDTEAFF

j_gene: TRBJ2-3
v_gene: TRBV9
d_gene: NA
CDR3aa: CASSYEWTDTQYF

j_gene: TRBJ2-3
v_gene: TRBV5-1
d_gene: TRBD2
CDR3aa: CASSLGTSSSTDTQYF

j_gene: TRBJ1-6
v_gene: TRBV20-1
d_gene: NA
CDR3aa: CSARGNSPLHF

j_gene: TRBJ1-2
v_gene: TRBV7-2
d_gene: NA
CDR3aa: CASSLAGVWTPNYGYTF

j_gene: TRBJ2-7
v_gene: TRBV7-9
d_gene: NA
CDR3aa: CASSQRTAPVGGQYF

j_gene: TRBJ2-1
v_gene: TRBV4-3
d_gene: NA
CDR3aa: CASSQAPSGSYNEQFF

j_gene: TRBJ2-5
v_gene: TRBV6-1
d_gene: TRBD2
CDR3aa: CASVAGPLVQETQYF

j_gene: TRBJ2-3
v_gene: TRBV29-1
d_gene: NA
CDR3aa: CSVDSGLRVGTDTQYF

j_gene: TRBJ1-1
v_gene: TRBV27
d_gene: NA
CDR3aa: CASSSSGRVTEAFF

j_gene: TRBJ1-1
v_gene: TRBV5-1
d_gene: TRBD1
CDR3aa: CASSPAQGFTEAFF

j_gene: TRBJ2-1
v_gene: TRBV12-3/TRBV12-4
d_gene: NA
CDR3aa: CASSSGERFNNEQFF

j_gene: TRBJ1-2
v_gene: TRBV19
d_gene: NA
CDR3aa: CASSPGLVYGYTF

j_gene: TRBJ1-5
v_gene: TRBV27
d_gene: NA
CDR3aa: CASRRTRASNQPQHF

j_gene: TRBJ1-1
v_gene: TRBV12-3/TRBV12-4
d_gene: NA
CDR3aa: CASSGQKRTTEAFF

j_gene: TRBJ2-1
v_gene: TRBV12-3/TRBV12-4
d_gene: TRBD1
CDR3aa: CASSPTGSYNEQFF

j_gene: TRBJ2-1
v_gene: TRBV28
d_gene: TRBD2
CDR3aa: CASGIHLGAGVGNEQFF

j_gene: TRBJ2-2
v_gene: TRBV6-2/TRBV6-3
d_gene: NA
CDR3aa: CASKASLNTGELFF

j_gene: TRBJ2-7
v_gene: TRBV28
d_gene: NA
CDR3aa: CASSLYTGDRLEQYF

j_gene: TRBJ1-1
v_gene: TRBV29-1
d_gene: NA
CDR3aa: CSVYWRTEAFF

j_gene: TRBJ2-5
v_gene: TRBV4-1
d_gene: NA
CDR3aa: CASSLLAGEYQETQYF

j_gene: TRBJ2-3
v_gene: TRBV7-3
d_gene: TRBD2
CDR3aa: CASSLSAGVGGDTQYF

j_gene: TRBJ1-5
v_gene: TRBV6-5
d_gene: NA
CDR3aa: CASRVVGNQPQHF

j_gene: TRBJ2-7
v_gene: TRBV28
d_gene: NA
CDR3aa: CASSIVLGTYEQYF

j_gene: TRBJ2-2
v_gene: TRBV10-1
d_gene: TRBD2
CDR3aa: CASSERVAGATGELFF

j_gene: TRBJ2-4
v_gene: TRBV20-1
d_gene: NA
CDR3aa: CSARALPGHNNPGGKNIQYF

j_gene: TRBJ1-1
v_gene: TRBV19
d_gene: NA
CDR3aa: CASSPTGTLDLLNTEAFF

j_gene: TRBJ1-1
v_gene: TRBV7-2
d_gene: NA
CDR3aa: CASSLARGLNTEAFF

j_gene: TRBJ2-7
v_gene: TRBV3-1
d_gene: NA
CDR3aa: CASSQYTFYEQYF

j_gene: TRBJ2-5
v_gene: TRBV5-6
d_gene: NA
CDR3aa: CASSLVGQRLDGRQYF

j_gene: TRBJ2-1
v_gene: TRBV7-9
d_gene: NA
CDR3aa: CASSLLQGDNEQFF

j_gene: TRBJ2-7
v_gene: TRBV29-1
d_gene: NA
CDR3aa: CSVSWTQSYEQYF

j_gene: TRBJ2-1
v_gene: TRBV4-1
d_gene: TRBD2
CDR3aa: CASSQDLQTSGSTYNEQFF

j_gene: TRBJ2-5
v_gene: TRBV9
d_gene: NA
CDR3aa: CASSVELRGETQYF

j_gene: TRBJ2-3
v_gene: TRBV5-1
d_gene: NA
CDR3aa: CASSLAGGRGPDTQYF

j_gene: TRBJ2-5
v_gene: TRBV4-1
d_gene: NA
CDR3aa: CASSLMDSLRETQYF

j_gene: TRBJ1-1
v_gene: TRBV20-1
d_gene: NA
CDR3aa: CSAGRGSNTEAFF

j_gene: TRBJ2-1
v_gene: TRBV5-1
d_gene: NA
CDR3aa: CASSSARGSLPPSYNEQFF

j_gene: TRBJ2-3
v_gene: TRBV20-1
d_gene: TRBD2
CDR3aa: CSAALRLASTDTQYF

j_gene: TRBJ2-3
v_gene: TRBV20-1
d_gene: TRBD2
CDR3aa: CSARPSGKGDTQYF

j_gene: TRBJ2-1
v_gene: TRBV19
d_gene: NA
CDR3aa: CASNRDLYNEQFF

j_gene: TRBJ1-1
v_gene: TRBV27
d_gene: TRBD1
CDR3aa: CASSLSGARGLAKTFF

j_gene: TRBJ2-1
v_gene: TRBV18
d_gene: TRBD2
CDR3aa: CASSPLPSGIFGNEQFF

j_gene: TRBJ2-1
v_gene: TRBV7-8
d_gene: TRBD2
CDR3aa: CASRHRTSGWRDEQFF

j_gene: TRBJ2-3
v_gene: TRBV29-1
d_gene: NA
CDR3aa: CSVELSGGNADTQYF

j_gene: TRBJ2-1
v_gene: TRBV29-1
d_gene: NA
CDR3aa: CSHSLYNEQFF

j_gene: TRBJ2-5
v_gene: TRBV14
d_gene: TRBD1
CDR3aa: CASSQGTGGRETQYF

j_gene: TRBJ2-5
v_gene: TRBV25-1
d_gene: NA
CDR3aa: CASGGFQETQYF

j_gene: TRBJ1-1
v_gene: TRBV7-3
d_gene: TRBD1
CDR3aa: CASTRDRGLLTEAFF

j_gene: TRBJ2-7
v_gene: TRBV12-3/TRBV12-4
d_gene: TRBD1
CDR3aa: CASSLAMETGRGEQYF